Below are 11 T cell receptor beta chains sequenced from a single sample in a study of T cells in Graves' hyperthyroidism and ophthalmopathy. Using RNA transcripts as the source, TCR beta CDR3 regions were amplified. In the first-round RT-PCR of the TCR CDR3, the HTBI primer set was used. TCRdb reprocessed the multiplex PCR reads via MiXCR and lists one record per CDR3 protein. The sample lists 560,000 or so distinct CDR3 sequences; 15% to 20% were seen once. The material sequenced was blood. Receptors originate from a man aged 40-49 years with Graves' ophthalmopathy.

The rearrangement joins TRBV24-1 to TRBJ2-2, with D unresolved. CDR3 length: 17 residues. V was clipped by 1 base and J by 2 bases, with 13 bases between them. Germline lookup yields CDR1 KGHDR and CDR2 SFDVKD. Written as DNA, the CDR3 is TGTGCCACCAGTGATTTCGGTTCGCCTCAAAACACCGGGGAGCTGTTTTTT. This codes for CATSDFGSPQNTGELFF.

This clonotype was detected a few times. The chain is built from TRBV3-1 and TRBJ2-1, with 13 positions matching TRBD2. V shed 0 bases, J shed 2 bases, and the junction held 10 bases outside the gene matches. This CDR3 comprises 20 residues. Germline V gene lookup returns CDR1 LGHDT and CDR2 YNNKEL (reference sequence). The CDR3 sequence: CASSQDRPLGLAGPYNEQFF. The CDR3 region has the DNA TGTGCCAGCAGCCAAGATCGCCCCTTGGGACTAGCGGGACCCTACAATGAGCAGTTCTTC.

This clonotype was seen repeatedly, ten times or more. This rearrangement joins TRBV28 to TRBJ2-7; either TRBD1 or TRBD2 may supply D (5 bases each). The CDR3 runs to 12 residues. The germline CDR1 and CDR2 sequences are MDHEN and SYDVKM. V lost 5 bases, J lost 5 bases, and 10 bases lay in between. This chain's CDR3 is CASSLLGDEQYF. The DNA of the CDR3 is TGTGCCAGCAGTCTGCTGGGGGACGAGCAGTACTTC.

The chain is built from TRBV10-3 and TRBJ2-7; 8 nucleotides align to TRBD1. In germline, CDR1 is ENHRY, CDR2 SYGVKD. The trim removed 6 bases at V and 0 bases at J, leaving 4 bases unmatched. The CDR3 contains 14 residues. CDR3 loop: CAIRGTGGSYEQYF. In DNA, the CDR3 is TGTGCCATCAGAGGAACAGGGGGCTCCTACGAGCAGTACTTC.

There are a few counts of this clonotype. The chain has TRBV19 and TRBJ2-1; TRBD1 matches 8 bases. The CDR3 loop spans 14 amino acids. CDR1 is LNHDA and CDR2 is SQIVND in the germline V gene (reference sequence). Trimming removed 1 base from V and 7 bases from J; junction bases left unmatched: 3. The CDR3 DNA reads as TGTGCCAGTAGTATAGGGACAGGGCTAAATGAGCAGTTCTTC. Residues: CASSIGTGLNEQFF.

This clonotype was counted many times. V usage is TRBV12-3 or TRBV12-4 and J usage is TRBJ2-1; 13 bases are a match to TRBD2. V lost 6 bases and J lost 4; bases outside the gene matches: 3. The CDR3 spans 15 residues. CDR3 in amino acids: CASSLGLAGYNEQFF. CDR3 sequence (DNA): TGTGCCAGCAGCTTGGGACTAGCGGGATACAATGAGCAGTTCTTC.

This clonotype was counted a few times. The rearrangement links TRBV20-1 to TRBJ1-6; TRBD1 is a possible D gene (5 bases). The CDR3 contains 14 residues. CDR1 DFQATT and CDR2 SNEGSKA come from the germline V gene (reference sequence). V was trimmed by 3 bases and J by 5 bases, leaving 11 bases between them. The CDR3 coding sequence is TGCAGTGCTAGGGGGCAGGGTCATAATTCACCCCTCCACTTT. Translated: CSARGQGHNSPLHF.

There are a few counts of this clonotype. V is TRBV7-2 and J is TRBJ2-3, with 11 positions matching TRBD2. Looked up from germline, CDR1 is SGHTA and CDR2 is FQGNSA. The V and J ends lost 1 base and 6 bases, in that order; junction bases with no gene match: 9. The CDR3 totals 17 residues. CDR3 amino acids: CASSLVSSGRAGDTQYF. The CDR3 DNA reads TGTGCCAGCAGCTTAGTTAGTAGCGGGAGGGCCGGTGATACGCAGTATTTT.

This clonotype was found many times. The gene calls are TRBV20-1 and TRBJ2-5; D is unclear. Trimming stripped 3 bases from V and 5 bases from J, with 16 bases between. The CDR3 totals 14 residues. Germline V gene sequence: CDR1 DFQATT, CDR2 SNEGSKA (reference sequence). The CDR3 loop reads CSARAVSRVETQYF. In DNA form, the CDR3 reads TGCAGTGCTAGGGCTGTTAGTAGGGTGGAGACCCAGTACTTC.

This clonotype was picked up a small number of times. This sequence may be a read error, since a much larger clone differs from it by one base. CDR3 DNA: TGTGCCAGCAGCCAAGTTTCAGACACCAGGGAGCTGTTTTTT. Translating it yields CASSQVSDTRELFF. The chain links TRBV3-1 to TRBJ2-2; D ambiguous. There are 14 residues in the CDR3. Germline assignment: CDR1 LGHDT and CDR2 YNNKEL (reference sequence).

This clonotype has just a few counts. The chain couples TRBV7-9 to TRBJ2-7; the D gene is possibly TRBD1 (6 bases). The V and J ends lost 2 bases and 5 bases respectively, with 13 bases between them. CDR1 is SEHNR and CDR2 is FQNEAQ in the germline V gene (reference sequence). CDR3 length: 14 residues. This chain's CDR3 is CASSLTGLPHEQYF. The CDR3 DNA follows: TGTGCCAGCAGCTTAACAGGGCTTCCCCACGAGCAGTACTTC.